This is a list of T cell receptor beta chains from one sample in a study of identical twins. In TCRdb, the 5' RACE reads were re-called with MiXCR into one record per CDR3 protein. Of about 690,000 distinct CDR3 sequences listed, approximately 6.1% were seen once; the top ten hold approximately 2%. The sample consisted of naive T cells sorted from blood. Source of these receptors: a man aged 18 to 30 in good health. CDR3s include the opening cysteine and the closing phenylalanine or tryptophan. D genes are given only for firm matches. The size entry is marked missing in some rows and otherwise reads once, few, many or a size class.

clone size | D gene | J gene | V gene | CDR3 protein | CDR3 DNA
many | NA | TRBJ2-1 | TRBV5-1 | CASSYIGGAVGDNEQFF | TGCGCCAGCAGCTACATCGGCGGGGCCGTGGGAGACAATGAGCAGTTCTTC
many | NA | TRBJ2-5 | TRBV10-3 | CAIQESGPTQETQYF | TGTGCCATCCAAGAGAGCGGCCCTACACAAGAGACCCAGTACTTC
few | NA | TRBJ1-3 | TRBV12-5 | CASVQRGNTIYF | TGTGCTAGTGTGCAGCGGGGAAACACCATATATTTT
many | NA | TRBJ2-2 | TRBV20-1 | CSAEGTNTGELFF | TGCAGTGCTGAAGGAACGAACACCGGGGAGCTGTTTTTT
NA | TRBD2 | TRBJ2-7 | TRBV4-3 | CASSQEMRGGYEQYF | TGCGCCAGCAGCCAAGAGATGCGGGGGGGCTACGAGCAGTACTTC
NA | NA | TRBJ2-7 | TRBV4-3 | CASSRELGSYREQYF | TGCGCCAGCAGCCGAGAACTAGGCTCTTATCGGGAGCAGTACTTC
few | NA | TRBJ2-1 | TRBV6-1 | CASRVSVLYNEQFF | TGTGCCAGCCGTGTAAGCGTACTCTACAATGAGCAGTTCTTC
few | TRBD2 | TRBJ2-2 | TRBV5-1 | CASSFSGTSVFGELFF | TGCGCCAGCAGCTTCTCCGGGACTAGCGTTTTCGGGGAGCTGTTTTTT
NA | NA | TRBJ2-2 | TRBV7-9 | CASIPTGELFF | TGTGCCAGCATCCCAACCGGGGAGCTGTTTTTT
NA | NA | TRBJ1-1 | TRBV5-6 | CASRGKGGTEAFF | TGTGCCAGCAGGGGGAAGGGTGGCACTGAAGCTTTCTTT
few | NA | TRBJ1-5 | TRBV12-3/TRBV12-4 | CASSWGGGASNQPQHF | TGTGCCAGCAGTTGGGGGGGGGGCGCCTCCAATCAGCCCCAGCATTTT
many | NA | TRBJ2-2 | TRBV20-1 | CSARVSGKSNTGELFF | TGCAGTGCTAGAGTATCTGGGAAATCGAACACCGGGGAGCTGTTTTTT
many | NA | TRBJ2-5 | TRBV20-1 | CSATEQGGRETQYF | TGCAGTGCTACGGAACAGGGTGGTCGAGAGACCCAGTACTTC
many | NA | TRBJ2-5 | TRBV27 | CASRTGRTQETQYF | TGTGCCAGCAGAACGGGGCGTACCCAAGAGACCCAGTACTTC
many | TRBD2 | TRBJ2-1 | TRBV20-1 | CSAFGGLWIAGDNEQFF | TGCAGTGCCTTTGGAGGGCTCTGGATAGCGGGCGATAATGAGCAGTTCTTC
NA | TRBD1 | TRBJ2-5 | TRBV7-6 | CASSLRTGTGEIATQYF | TGTGCCAGCAGCTTAAGAACCGGGACAGGGGAGATTGCGACCCAGTACTTC
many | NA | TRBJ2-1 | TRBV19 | CASNFHGSRNEQFF | TGTGCCAGTAACTTTCACGGGAGTCGGAATGAGCAGTTCTTC
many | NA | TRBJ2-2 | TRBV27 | CASRSWGGADGELFF | TGTGCCAGCCGGAGTTGGGGGGGGGCGGACGGGGAGCTGTTTTTT
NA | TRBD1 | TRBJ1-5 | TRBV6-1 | CASSPRQGRDQPQHF | TGTGCCAGCAGTCCCCGACAGGGAAGAGATCAGCCCCAGCATTTT
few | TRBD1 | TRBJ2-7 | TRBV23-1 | CASSLAGTGIGHEQYF | TGCGCCAGCAGTCTCGCCGGGACAGGGATTGGGCACGAGCAGTACTTC
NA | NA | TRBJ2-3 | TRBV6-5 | CASSYHLGSYTDTQYF | TGTGCCAGCAGTTACCACTTGGGCAGCTACACAGATACGCAGTATTTT
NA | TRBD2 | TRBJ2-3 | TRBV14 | CASSLRGSGRTDTQYF | TGTGCCAGCAGCCTCCGGGGTAGCGGGAGGACAGATACGCAGTATTTT
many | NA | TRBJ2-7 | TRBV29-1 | CSVAGGSYEQYF | TGCAGCGTTGCTGGGGGCTCCTACGAGCAGTACTTC
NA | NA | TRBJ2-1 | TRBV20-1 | CSARPETLNQFF | TGCAGTGCTAGACCCGAGACCCTCAATCAGTTCTTC
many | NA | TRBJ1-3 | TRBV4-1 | CASSQDGEGRMNTIYF | TGCGCCAGCAGCCAAGATGGAGAGGGGCGAATGAACACCATATATTTT
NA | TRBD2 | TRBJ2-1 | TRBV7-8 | CASSLPSGRLYNYNEQFF | TGTGCCAGCAGCCTACCTAGCGGGAGGTTATATAACTACAATGAGCAGTTCTTC
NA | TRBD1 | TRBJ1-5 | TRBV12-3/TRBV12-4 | CASSSPHRGAGDNQPQHF | TGTGCCAGCAGTTCGCCCCACAGGGGCGCCGGGGACAATCAGCCCCAGCATTTT
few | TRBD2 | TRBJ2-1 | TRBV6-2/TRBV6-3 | CASRPKVGLAGPLKPNEQFF | TGTGCCAGCAGACCGAAAGTCGGGCTAGCGGGTCCATTGAAGCCCAATGAGCAGTTCTTC
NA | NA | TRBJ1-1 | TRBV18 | CASSPLGVTEAFF | TGTGCCAGCTCACCGCTGGGCGTCACTGAAGCTTTCTTT
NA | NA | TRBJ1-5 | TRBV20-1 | CSASRGAGRKQPQHF | TGCAGTGCGAGTCGGGGGGCAGGTAGGAAACAGCCCCAGCATTTT
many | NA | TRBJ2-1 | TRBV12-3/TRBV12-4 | CASSLHTDFWTERFPKFF | TGTGCCAGCAGTTTGCATACTGACTTCTGGACAGAACGTTTTCCTAAGTTCTTC
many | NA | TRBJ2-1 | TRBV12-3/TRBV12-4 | CASSFRVSHNEQFF | TGTGCCAGCAGTTTCAGGGTTTCGCACAATGAGCAGTTCTTC
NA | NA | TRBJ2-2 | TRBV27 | CASSLYAGPGELFF | TGTGCCAGCAGTTTATACGCGGGCCCCGGGGAGCTGTTTTTT
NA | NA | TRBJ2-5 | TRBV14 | CASSQDRTAQETQYF | TGTGCCAGCAGCCAAGATCGGACCGCACAAGAGACCCAGTACTTC
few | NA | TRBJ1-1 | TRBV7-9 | CASSVLTVTEAFF | TGTGCCAGCAGCGTTCTTACGGTAACTGAAGCTTTCTTT
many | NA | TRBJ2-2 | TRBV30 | CAWFSSGHPNTGELFF | TGTGCCTGGTTTTCGTCGGGCCACCCGAACACCGGGGAGCTGTTTTTT
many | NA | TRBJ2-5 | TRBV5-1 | CASSPEGLPEETQYF | TGCGCCAGCAGCCCGGAGGGACTCCCCGAAGAGACCCAGTACTTC
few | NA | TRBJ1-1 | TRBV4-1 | CASSRPGQNTEAFF | TGCGCCAGCAGCCGACCGGGACAGAACACTGAAGCTTTCTTT
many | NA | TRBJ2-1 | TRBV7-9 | CASRDKLYNEQFF | TGTGCCAGCCGGGACAAGCTCTACAATGAGCAGTTCTTC
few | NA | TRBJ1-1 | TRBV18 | CASSPNGEAFF | TGTGCCAGCTCCCCTAACGGTGAAGCTTTCTTT
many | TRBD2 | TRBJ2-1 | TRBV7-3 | CASSLSLAGSNEQFF | TGTGCCAGCAGCTTGTCTCTAGCGGGATCCAATGAGCAGTTCTTC
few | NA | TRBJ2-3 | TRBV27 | CASSLRPTLGDTQYF | TGTGCCAGCAGTTTGCGCCCTACTTTGGGAGATACGCAGTATTTT